These 8 T cell receptor beta chains originate from one sample sequenced in a study of cytomegalovirus exposure and HLA in healthy donors. The table came from immunoSEQ multiplex PCR; TCRdb's copy has only in-frame clones and leaves some out. This sample carries 130,000 to 150,000 clones, around 88% of them seen once, and the ten largest clones take 7% to 9%. The sample consisted of PBMCs. These receptors originate from a woman between 18 and 29 years old in good health and CMV-seropositive.

This chain links TRBV30 with TRBJ1-1; weak D call: TRBD1 (5 bases). The CDR3 is 13 residues long. V lost 0 bases and J 6 bases, leaving 11 bases between the germline ends. The germline V gene has CDR1 GTSNPN and CDR2 SVGIG (reference sequence). The CDR3 is CAWSVWGEAEAFF. The CDR3 DNA sequence: TGTGCCTGGAGTGTTTGGGGGGAGGCTGAAGCTTTCTTT.

The chain has TRBV7-2 and TRBJ2-7; 12 bases are shared with TRBD2. The germline V gene has CDR1 SGHTA and CDR2 FQGNSA. With V trimmed by 0 bases and J by 0 bases, 6 bases remained unmatched. The CDR3 is made up of 18 amino acids. The CDR3 DNA follows: TGTGCCAGCAGCTTAGCGACTAGCGGGGGCCCGAGCTCCTACGAGCAGTACTTC. Translation gives CASSLATSGGPSSYEQYF.

The V call is TRBV6-1, the J call TRBJ2-7, with 10 bases fitting TRBD1. From germline, CDR1 is MNHNS and CDR2 SASEGT. The CDR3 sequence is 14 residues long. V dropped 4 bases and J dropped 4; count of bases not matched to a gene: 4. CDR3 nucleotides: TGTGCCAGCAGTGCCGGGACAGGGGCGTACGAGCAGTACTTC. Encoded protein: CASSAGTGAYEQYF.

The chain is built from TRBV5-6 and TRBJ2-5, with TRBD2 as a possible D gene (6 bases). Trimming pared 0 bases from V and 0 bases from J, leaving 12 bases between. CDR1 is SGHDT, CDR2 YYEEEE, per germline. This CDR3 is 16 amino acids long. In DNA, the CDR3 is TGTGCCAGCAGCTTGGCAATATGGGGGGACCAAGAGACCCAGTACTTC. This encodes CASSLAIWGDQETQYF.

The chain has TRBV28 and TRBJ1-5; 8 bases fit TRBD1. CDR3 length: 15 residues. Germline CDR1 is MDHEN and CDR2 is SYDVKM. Trimming at V came to 5 bases and at J to 2 bases, leaving 5 bases not matched to a gene. Written as DNA, the CDR3 is TGTGCCAGCAGTAACGGACAGGGAGGCAATCAGCCCCAGCATTTT. Residues: CASSNGQGGNQPQHF.

This clone was seen once. The chain uses TRBV7-3 and TRBJ2-3; no reliable D call. This CDR3 comprises 12 residues. CDR1 is SGHTA, CDR2 FQGTGA, per germline. V lost 6 bases, J lost 4 bases, and 8 bases lay in between. CDR3 sequence (DNA): TGTGCCAGCAGTTCCCGGGCAGATACGCAGTATTTT. The encoded protein is CASSSRADTQYF.

V is TRBV7-2 and J is TRBJ2-7; D is possibly TRBD2 (5 bases). Trimming took off 2 bases at V and 3 bases at J, with 8 bases between the two ends. The CDR3 is 13 residues long. Per the germline V gene, CDR1 is SGHTA and CDR2 is FQGNSA. The CDR3 DNA reads as TGTGCCAGCAGCTTACAGCGGAACTACGAGCAGTACTTC. Amino acid sequence: CASSLQRNYEQYF.

This chain links TRBV28 with TRBJ1-2; TRBD1 agrees at 8 bases. Germline V CDR1 and CDR2: MDHEN, SYDVKM. Unmatched junction bases numbered 11, after V lost 5 bases and J lost 6 bases. The CDR3 consists of 15 residues. The CDR3 here is CASSQLDRVEDGYTF. In nucleotides, the CDR3 is TGTGCCAGCAGTCAACTGGACAGGGTGGAGGATGGCTACACCTTC.